This TCR beta chain originates from a study of T cell responses to AZD1222 COVID-19 vaccine (dated by TCRdb to 2020 to 2022). For the wider study: AZD1222 recipients whose second dose came at about 4 weeks and those whose second dose came at about 12 weeks were combined into one group, since spike-specific TCR depth and breadth did not differ between the two schedules. A total of under 250 trial participants underwent TCR sequencing, of whom 207 had received two doses of AZD1222 and around 25 had received two doses of the MenACWY control vaccine. Trial participants were enrolled into age subgroups of 18-55, 56-69 and 70-plus years, which contained around 140, 26 and 57 TCR-sequenced participants, respectively.

The intended sense of this specimen's time point label: baseline before first vaccination. Samples from vaccinated people were obtained from the UK trials COV001 and COV002, which included a single-blind randomized controlled phase 2/3 trial of AZD1222 (ChAdOx1 nCoV-19) in healthy adults. For TCRbeta chain sequencing, PBMC samples from trial participants were taken at day 0 and at day 28 after the second dose. CDR1 and CDR2 are read off the germline V gene as SGHDN and FVKESK. The CDR3 starts with the cysteine, ends with the phenylalanine, and has 13 residues. Left in the record is the CDR3 DNA by itself, 39 bases read in frame from the first base. Cut back by 3 bases and 6 bases, the V and J ends lie 11 bases apart. The CDR3 regions of human TCRbeta chains were analyzed by immunosequencing. Concerning the study's data processing: Repertoire TCRs were checked for matches against a reference library of SARS-CoV-2-specific TCRs that had been generated using the MIRA antigen-specificity platform. Breadth was defined as the fraction of unique TCRs that were SARS-CoV-2-associated, and depth was defined as the fraction of total T cells that were SARS-CoV-2-associated. Using the MIRA data, each spike-specific TCR was mapped to the spike region that the TCR reacts to and placed in a CD4 or CD8 class. Log10-transformed breadth and depth values were compared by one-way ANOVA with Sidak's multiple comparisons tests. The table comes from immuneACCESS by way of TCRdb, which keeps in-frame sequences with V and J called. Part of the clones is missing from these tables; in studies checked, under half for an unresolved V gene and the rest for unknown reasons. V, J and clone size are taken as reported in that table, and D and trimming were inferred from the DNA itself. This sample comprises approximately 130,000 clones, 80% to 95% of them detected only once. The top ten clones comprise 3.1% of the sample.

On the study overall, not on this receptor specifically: Because no samples from the day 14 peak response were available, repertoires could be characterized only after the peak T cell response. The whole spike protein was spanned by vaccine-associated CD4 TCRs, and dominant responses were seen in regions 160-218 and 743-854. Participants were mostly white British, with more females than males. The authors suggested clonal diversity may have been underestimated. In the small 56-69-year group, the increase in depth fell short of significance, most likely because of low power. Nearly half of unique spike-specific TCRs reportedly recognized epitopes outside regions mutated in the B.1.351 and B.1.1.7 variants. Conclusions about previously exposed vaccinees are limited because only six or seven AZD1222 recipients were SARS-CoV-2 seropositive at baseline. A significant rise in spike-specific TCR breadth and depth was observed after two AZD1222 doses relative to day 0 and relative to MenACWY recipients.

Points on this clone: It lacks a known antigen. Per-nucleotide qualities are absent, and no much larger clonotype sits a single base away.

This receptor was obtained from an adult in good health. The sequence joins TRBV14 to TRBJ1-1; no D gene can be assigned with confidence. Sequences were derived from peripheral blood, sampled on day 0 of AZD1222 vaccination. The CDR3 has the sequence CASSQLLEAEAFF. The nucleotides read TGTGCCAGCAGCCAGTTATTAGAGGCTGAAGCTTTCTTT.